This T cell receptor (beta chain) was identified in a study of T cells in Graves' hyperthyroidism and ophthalmopathy (dated 2019 in TCRdb). With respect to the entire study: Peripheral blood samples were taken at initial diagnosis, before any treatment was given. TCR V-J signatures able to tell the groups apart were searched for in a discovery cohort of approximately 95 patients, of whom roughly 42 had Graves' ophthalmopathy and around 57 had stable Graves' hyperthyroidism. Thyroid tissue and blood T-cell repertoires from several Graves' hyperthyroidism patients were also compared in the study. An independent validation cohort of fewer than 20 hyperthyroidism patients and 17 patients who later progressed to ophthalmopathy tested prospective prediction of ophthalmopathy. The paper describes TCR Vbeta CDR3 sequencing of 130 to 150 peripheral blood samples, made up of 43 ophthalmopathy patients, 70 to 75 hyperthyroidism patients and 17 progressor patients. For training and testing, the 95 to 100 patients in the discovery cohort were randomly divided in a 7:3 ratio. Once sampling was done, hyperthyroidism patients were given methimazole at a starting dose of 30 mg daily, whereas ophthalmopathy patients were given high-dose intravenous methylprednisolone. Points the paper makes about the study in general: During validation, the model predicted progression to ophthalmopathy a median of approximately 6 months ahead of onset, with around 71% sensitivity and around 72% specificity. Sample size was not statistically predetermined, and blinding of investigators to group allocation was not performed. A 13 V-J signature model separated ophthalmopathy from stable hyperthyroidism, with 87.88% sensitivity and 81% to 82% specificity in cross-validation and 80%/75% in testing. Most expanded thyroid clonotypes (frequency above 0.001) were also detected in blood, suggesting blood repertoires may reflect thyroid immune responses.

The TCR beta CDR3 regions were amplified from the RNA transcripts. For the first round of RT-PCR on the TCR CDR3, the HTBI primer set was used together with the Qiagen OneStep RT-PCR kit. Libraries were constructed in a second round of multiplex PCR, after which size selection and purification were carried out. Paired-end sequencing of the libraries was performed with 100 bp reads on an Illumina HiSeq2000. As for how the authors treated the data: SOAPnuke was used to process the raw data, with reads discarded if the reads contained adapters or uncalled bases, had a mean Phred below 15, or lacked an exact constant-primer or identifier match. High-quality paired reads were merged with COPE v1.2.5, and unique nucleotide sequences were defined as clonotypes. MiTCR v1.1 was used to align clonotypes to the IMGT TRBV, TRBD and TRBJ reference segments. The analysis was restricted to V-J combinations with a frequency above 0.0001, which together covered 99% to 99.2% of the repertoires. A TCS score was defined as the ratio between F50 (clonal expansion) and ExV (chaos), using BLOSUM62-based TCRdist between CDR3 peptides within each V-J. Welch's t-statistics and random forest reduced fewer than 600 V-J features to under 15, which were used in a naive Bayes classifier (R e1071). TCRdb passed the public sequencing reads through fastp at Q25 and MiXCR, retaining productive beta sequences. CDR3 protein sequences are deduplicated, and each keeps its most common genes and DNA. The V and J calls, along with clone size, are taken from TCRdb and not from the paper's own processing. This sample is represented by around 700,000 distinct CDR3 sequences; around a sixth of them were singletons. The leading ten clones occupy roughly 17% of the sample.

Points on this clonotype: It has no known antigen specificity. No base qualities exist here, and no much larger clone lies one base off it.

Hyperthyroidism patients were aged 18 to 65 years and newly diagnosed, with disease duration of less than 2 months. Patients with uncontrolled infections, other autoimmune diseases, pregnancy or lactation were excluded. Diagnoses relied on clinical symptoms, serum thyroxine and TRAb, thyroid ultrasound and orbital computed tomography. For progressor patients, blood was drawn at the first diagnosis of hyperthyroidism, before any ophthalmopathy symptoms had appeared. PBMCs were separated from around 9.1 ml of fresh peripheral blood using Ficoll-Paque density gradient centrifugation. Patients classed as progressors first received a Graves' hyperthyroidism diagnosis and then went on to develop ophthalmopathy during follow-up. Total RNA was extracted using Trizol reagent, and RNA quality was assessed on an Agilent 2100 Bioanalyzer. Sample: blood. The TCR sequence derives from a woman aged 50 to 60 with Graves' hyperthyroidism that later progressed to Graves' ophthalmopathy.

The base sequence is TGCGCCAGCAGTGAGGCGGGGCAGGGAGGCCCAGATACGCAGTATTTT. Protein translation: CASSEAGQGGPDTQYF. The chain couples TRBV10-1 to TRBJ2-3, with a weak D call of TRBD2 (6 bases match). The CDR1 and CDR2 encoded by the germline V gene (reference sequence) are WNHNN and SYGVQD. The V end loses 2 bases and the J end loses 4 bases, and a stretch of 16 bases separates them. Spanning cysteine to phenylalanine, the CDR3 consists of 16 amino acids. The CDR3 DNA has 48 bases and is translated from base 1.